What follows are 18 T cell receptor beta chains derived from one specimen sequenced in a study of metastatic and nonmetastatic thyroid tumors. MiXCR re-clonotyped the PCR reads for TCRdb. The repertoire holds 12,000 or so clones, with roughly 30% as singletons. There were no patients who had received any treatment before thyroid surgery. The source material was adjacent normal tissue. The receptor source for this set is a male donor with papillary thyroid cancer or a benign thyroid nodule (not recorded which). Some clones in this sample may be carry-over from other donors' samples.

The chain uses TRBV7-7 and TRBJ2-3; TRBD1 is a possible D gene (6 bases). The CDR3 totals 17 residues. The germline gives CDR1 SSHAT, CDR2 FNYEAQ (reference sequence). The CDR3 loop is CARSLEQTGLGTDTQYF. As DNA, the CDR3 is TGTGCTAGAAGCTTAGAACAAACAGGGTTGGGGACAGATACGCAGTATTTT.

The chain uses TRBV11-3 and TRBJ2-7; D not certain. CDR1 and CDR2 (germline): SGHNT, YENEEA. This CDR3 has 15 residues. The V and J ends lost 4 bases and 3 bases respectively, with 16 bases between them. The CDR3 reads CASSSPQGAGYEQYF. CDR3 nucleotide sequence: TGTGCCAGCAGCTCCCCCCAAGGCGCCGGCTACGAGCAGTACTTC.

This clone appeared a few times. The gene calls are TRBV27 and TRBJ2-1; weak D call: TRBD2 (6 bases). V lost 6 bases to trimming and J lost 2 bases, with 8 bases between them. The CDR3 runs 13 residues. Germline CDR1 reads MNHEY; CDR2 reads SMNVEV (reference sequence). The CDR3 coding sequence is TGTGCCAGCAGCGGGAGTGCCTACAATGAGCAGTTCTTC. Its translation: CASSGSAYNEQFF.

In its sample, this clone was seen a few times. The rearrangement links TRBV7-6 to TRBJ1-3; 7 bases are a match to TRBD1. There are 14 residues in the CDR3. CDR1 is SGHVS, CDR2 FNYEAQ, per germline. The J segment lost 4 bases and the V segment lost 5 bases, leaving 5 bases of the junction unmatched. CDR3 in amino acids: CASSPPGQGNTIYF. CDR3 coding DNA: TGTGCCAGCAGCCCTCCGGGACAGGGAAACACCATATATTTT.

This clone showed up many times. The genes are TRBV6-1 and TRBJ1-2; no reliable D call. Germline V lookup: CDR1 MNHNS, CDR2 SASEGT. The V end was cut by 3 bases, the J end by 1 base, with 3 bases between. The CDR3 consists of 12 residues. The CDR3 DNA sequence: TGTGCCAGCAGTGAGAGTAACTATGGCTACACCTTC. The encoded protein is CASSESNYGYTF.

Note on this clone: A much larger clone is a single base away; this may be a read error. V usage is TRBV5-1 and J usage is TRBJ1-4, with 7 bases lining up with TRBD1. Germline V gene data show CDR1 as SGHRS and CDR2 as YFSETQ. The CDR3 covers 18 residues. In nucleotides, the CDR3 is TGCGCCAGCGGGTTTTCCTGGACAGGTACTTCAACTAATGAAAAACCGTTTTTT. Translating gives CASGFSWTGTSTNEKPFF.

By its share, this clone is medium-sized. V and J are TRBV11-3 and TRBJ2-1; D ambiguous. Trimming cost V 1 base and J 7 bases, with 8 bases left between them. Per germline, CDR1 SGHNT and CDR2 YENEEA. CDR3 length equals 13 residues. Here the CDR3 DNA reads TGTGCCAGCAGCTTAGGGTTCGGAAATGAGCAGTTCTTC. Protein product: CASSLGFGNEQFF.

This chain connects TRBV28 to TRBJ2-6, with 12 positions matching TRBD2. The germline V gene has CDR1 MDHEN and CDR2 SYDVKM. The CDR3 covers 19 residues. The trim removed 2 bases at V and 1 base at J, leaving 6 bases unmatched. CDR3 nucleotides: TGTGCCAGCAGTTTAAGGCTAGCGGGAGGGCTATCTGGGGCCAACGTCCTGACTTTC. Its translation: CASSLRLAGGLSGANVLTF.

Concerning this clone: Relative to the germline gene, one junction end is altered; a read error may explain this. The chain employs TRBV20-1 and TRBJ1-1, with D maybe TRBD1 (5 bases). Germline loops: CDR1 DFQATT, CDR2 SNEGSKA (reference sequence). This CDR3 comprises 14 residues. CDR3 bases: TGCAGTGCTAGAGAGGGGGGGATGAATACTGAAGCTTTCTTT. This sequence encodes CSAREGGMNTEAFF.

This clone was seen more than once but under ten times. The chain has TRBV20-1 and TRBJ2-1; D remains ambiguous. This CDR3 has 15 amino acids. From germline, CDR1 is DFQATT and CDR2 SNEGSKA (reference sequence). V was cut by 1 base and J by 3 bases, with 13 bases left in between. CDR3 bases: TGCAGTGCTAGAGGAATCGTAGTGGGCTACAATGAGCAGTTCTTC. As protein: CSARGIVVGYNEQFF.

Regarding this clone: An end of the junction differs from the germline gene, which may be a read error. J is TRBJ2-2 and V is TRBV12-3 or TRBV12-4, with 12 nucleotides matching TRBD2. The CDR3 length is 19 residues. DNA for the CDR3: TGTGCCAGCAGTTTGACCCCTAGCGGGAGGGCTCGGAACGCCGGGGAGCTGTTTTTT. Encoded protein: CASSLTPSGRARNAGELFF.

This clone was observed a few times. V and J are TRBV7-2 and TRBJ2-7; TRBD2 matches at 7 bases. CDR1 and CDR2 from the germline V gene are SGHTA and FQGNSA. CDR3 size: 13 residues. After removal of 4 bases from V and 7 bases from J, the junction contained 7 bases not matched to a gene. The CDR3 bases are TGTGCCAGCAGCTCCCACACACTAGCGGAGCAGTACTTC. As protein: CASSSHTLAEQYF. Supplemented by reference TRBV7-2 and TRBJ2-7, the full variable domain reads GAGVSQSPSNKVTEKGKDVELRCDPISGHTALYWYRQSLGQGLEFLIYFQGNSAPDKSGLPSDRFSAERTGGSVSTLTIQRTQQEDSAVYLCASSSHTLAEQYFGPGTRLTVT.

J is TRBJ2-3 and V is TRBV30; D remains ambiguous. This CDR3 region has 15 residues. Between the trimmed V and J ends, which lost 3 bases and 4 bases, there was a span of 17 bases. From germline, CDR1 is GTSNPN and CDR2 SVGIG (reference sequence). The CDR3 DNA reads as TGTGCCTGGAGAGCTCGACAAAGGGTTTCAGATACGCAGTATTTT. This translates into CAWRARQRVSDTQYF.

This clone has only a few counts. This chain joins TRBV7-9 and TRBJ1-2, with D possibly matching TRBD1 (5 bases). CDR3 length equals 13 residues. V gave up 6 bases and J gave up 5 bases, with 13 bases separating them. CDR1 and CDR2 from the germline V gene are SEHNR and FQNEAQ (reference sequence). The CDR3 spells CASRPDGTYGYTF. The DNA of the CDR3 is TGTGCCAGCAGACCAGACGGGACTTATGGCTACACCTTC.

V is TRBV28 and J is TRBJ2-7, with D perhaps matching TRBD1 (7 bases). Trimming pared 5 bases from V and 3 bases from J, leaving 14 bases between. CDR1 MDHEN and CDR2 SYDVKM come from the germline V gene. This CDR3 is built from 14 residues. CDR3 residues: CASSLNRGLYEQYF. For the CDR3, the DNA is TGTGCCAGCAGTCTCAACAGGGGACTCTACGAGCAGTACTTC.

This clone was counted only a few times. V is TRBV20-1 and J is TRBJ2-3; TRBD2 matches 11 bases. Germline V CDR1 and CDR2: DFQATT, SNEGSKA (reference sequence). The CDR3 loop spans 14 amino acids. V was clipped by 5 bases and J by 5 bases; unmatched bases: 6. CDR3 nucleotide sequence: TGCAGTGCTCATTTAGCGGGAGGGCGAGATACGCAGTATTTT. It specifies CSAHLAGGRDTQYF.

This clone has a count of ten or more. The chain has TRBV7-9 and TRBJ1-1; possible D gene TRBD1, 6 bases. Between the trimmed V and J ends, which lost 8 bases and 0 bases, there was a span of 13 bases. Germline CDR1 SEHNR, CDR2 FQNEAQ (reference sequence). This CDR3 region has 14 residues. The CDR3 DNA reads as TGTGCCAGCCGCAGGGGAGAAATGAACACTGAAGCTTTCTTT. Translated, it gives CASRRGEMNTEAFF.

A note on this clone: The same CDR3 arises from other DNA sequences in this sample as well. The J gene is TRBJ2-7, the V gene TRBV20-1; maybe TRBD1 (5 bases). The CDR3 consists of 15 residues. V lost 0 bases, J lost 4 bases, and 16 bases lay in between. The germline gives CDR1 DFQATT, CDR2 SNEGSKA (reference sequence). The CDR3 bases are TGCAGTGCTAGAGATGAGGAAGGGGCCACATACGAGCAGTACTTC. Amino acids: CSARDEEGATYEQYF.